Presented here are 9 T cell receptor beta chains from one specimen sequenced in a study of blood T cell repertoires in COVID-19. Sequencing was performed with immunoSEQ multiplex PCR; in TCRdb, only in-frame clones are kept and a portion is missing. The sample gives 90,000 or so clones, approximately 75% of which show up once; over 13% is in the top ten. The sequenced material came from peripheral blood. Receptors were obtained from a woman aged 80 or older with acute or convalescent COVID-19.

The chain couples TRBV7-2 to TRBJ1-5; TRBD1 might be the D (5 bases). Trimming removed 4 bases at V and 11 bases at J, with 15 bases between. The germline V gene has CDR1 SGHTA and CDR2 FQGNSA. The CDR3 has 13 amino acids. CDR3 in amino acids: CASSWDSPGTQHF. In DNA form, the CDR3 reads TGTGCCAGCAGCTGGGATAGTCCAGGGACCCAGCATTTT.

The gene calls are TRBV7-2 and TRBJ1-4, with a weak D call TRBD1 (5 bases). CDR1 SGHTA and CDR2 FQGNSA come from the germline V gene. V gave up 5 bases and J gave up 4 bases, with 8 bases separating them. The length of the CDR3 is 13 residues. The CDR3 nucleotides are TGTGCCAGCAGCCGCGACAGTAATGAAAAACTGTTTTTT. Translating gives CASSRDSNEKLFF.

The chain joins TRBV25-1 to TRBJ1-3, with D possibly being TRBD1 (6 bases). Germline loops: CDR1 MGHDK, CDR2 SYGVNS. The CDR3 covers 14 residues. Trimming took off 5 bases at V and 3 bases at J, with 11 bases between the two ends. The CDR3 is CASSWGQGGNTIYF. Here the CDR3 DNA reads TGTGCCAGCAGTTGGGGGCAAGGTGGAAACACCATATATTTT.

The V gene is TRBV4-3, the J gene TRBJ2-3; tentatively, D is TRBD2 (5 bases). Germline CDR1 LGHNA, CDR2 YSLEER. V lost 4 bases, J lost 2 bases, and 10 bases lay in between. This CDR3 comprises 14 residues. The CDR3, as DNA: TGCGCCAGCAGCCTCGAGCGGTACACAGATACGCAGTATTTT. Translating it yields CASSLERYTDTQYF.

This chain's CDR3 is CASSLTQGRRETQYF. As DNA, the CDR3 is TGTGCCAGCAGTTTAACTCAGGGAAGGCGGGAGACCCAGTACTTC. This rearrangement joins TRBV28 to TRBJ2-5, with D perhaps TRBD1 (5 bases). Germline CDR1 MDHEN, CDR2 SYDVKM. V was shortened by 2 bases and J by 5 bases, with 15 bases between the two germline ends. The CDR3 runs 15 residues.

In nucleotides, the CDR3 is TGTGCCAGCAGCCCGGACGGACTTACGGGCTACACCTTC. Amino acid sequence: CASSPDGLTGYTF. The V and J genes are TRBV7-3 and TRBJ1-2; D not resolved. The V end lost 5 bases, the J end lost 8 bases, and 15 bases lay between the germline ends. CDR3 length equals 13 residues. CDR1 SGHTA and CDR2 FQGTGA come from the germline V gene.

The gene calls are TRBV4-1 and TRBJ1-1; 7 positions match TRBD1. The CDR3 is 15 amino acids. J gave up 5 bases and V 0 bases, and 6 bases lay outside the gene matches. Germline V lookup: CDR1 MGHRA, CDR2 YSYEKL. CDR3 coding DNA: TGCGCCAGCAGCCAAGAACAGGGGTGGGGGACTGAAGCTTTCTTT. Translation: CASSQEQGWGTEAFF.

The J gene is TRBJ2-5, the V gene TRBV5-1, with D tentatively TRBD2 (6 bases). Trimming pared 4 bases from V and 5 bases from J, leaving 15 bases between. The germline V gene has CDR1 SGHRS and CDR2 YFSETQ. The CDR3 is made up of 14 amino acids. The DNA of the CDR3 is TGCGCCAGCAGCCCCGGAGGGGCGGGGGAGACCCAGTACTTC. This sequence encodes CASSPGGAGETQYF. The variable domain in full, completed from reference TRBV5-1 and TRBJ2-5, reads KAGVTQTPRYLIKTRGQQVTLSCSPISGHRSVSWYQQTPGQGLQFLFEYFSETQRNKGNFPGRFSGRQFSNSRSEMNVSTLELGDSALYLCASSPGGAGETQYFGPGTRLLVL.

This clone was counted once. V is TRBV10-3 and J is TRBJ2-5; maybe TRBD2 (5 bases). V lost 4 bases, J lost 1 base, and 10 bases lay in between. This CDR3 is built from 14 residues. Germline loops: CDR1 ENHRY, CDR2 SYGVKD. CDR3 sequence reads: CAISAGGLQETQYF. The CDR3 DNA is TGTGCCATCAGTGCCGGCGGACTCCAAGAGACCCAGTACTTC.